The 20 T cell receptor beta chains reported below all come from one sample, sequenced in a study of identical twins. TCRdb re-analysed the 5' RACE reads in MiXCR, keeping a single row per CDR3 protein. The sample records some 690,000 distinct CDR3 sequences, roughly 20% being singletons. This sample also appeared in a second study, on T cells expressing NK-cell markers.

Sequencing was performed on PBMCs. The source of these receptors is a woman between 18 and 29 years old in good health.

This clonotype was counted only a few times. V is TRBV5-1 and J is TRBJ1-4; no definite D call. The CDR3 runs to 13 residues. Germline V CDR1 and CDR2: SGHRS, YFSETQ. V lost 6 bases and J lost 3, with 9 bases in between. The CDR3: CASKNSANEKLFF. CDR3 nucleotides: TGCGCCAGCAAGAATTCGGCTAATGAAAAACTGTTTTTT.

A few counts support this clonotype. The chain combines TRBV12-3 or TRBV12-4 with TRBJ1-2, with a tentative D call TRBD1 (6 bases). Trimming took 3 bases from V and 2 from J, leaving 19 bases between them. There are 17 residues in the CDR3. CDR3 sequence reads: CASSFRDIRQGNYGYTF. DNA for the CDR3: TGTGCCAGCAGTTTCCGGGACATCCGTCAAGGGAACTATGGCTACACCTTC.

J is TRBJ2-5 and V is TRBV29-1; 10 nucleotides align to TRBD1. Germline loops: CDR1 SQVTM, CDR2 ANQGSEA. CDR3 length equals 13 residues. With 8 bases clipped from V and 3 bases from J, the junction kept 6 bases outside the gene matches. In nucleotides, the CDR3 is TGCAGCTTACTGACAGGGGGCGAAGAGACCCAGTACTTC. Encoded protein: CSLLTGGEETQYF.

The gene calls are TRBV5-4 and TRBJ2-1; D could derive from TRBD1 or TRBD2 (6 bases each). Germline-derived CDR1 and CDR2 are SGHNT and YYREEE (reference sequence). V was clipped by 3 bases and J by 7 bases, with 17 bases between them. There are 15 residues in the CDR3. CDR3 amino acids: CASSWGVRGANEQFF. Here the CDR3 DNA reads TGTGCCAGCAGCTGGGGCGTGAGGGGGGCAAATGAGCAGTTCTTC.

The chain is built from TRBV10-3 and TRBJ2-1; the match to TRBD1 covers 9 bases. The CDR3 sequence is 14 residues long. Germline V gives CDR1 ENHRY, CDR2 SYGVKD. V shed 8 bases, J shed 2 bases, and the junction held 4 bases outside the gene matches. CDR3 sequence reads: CAIGDRGAYNEQFF. The CDR3 region has the DNA TGTGCCATCGGAGACAGGGGGGCCTACAATGAGCAGTTCTTC.

The gene calls are TRBV6-1 and TRBJ1-4, with D uncertain. Trimming pared 5 bases from V and 2 bases from J, leaving 15 bases between. Germline lookup yields CDR1 MNHNS and CDR2 SASEGT. CDR3 size: 16 residues. DNA for the CDR3: TGTGCCAGCAGTCGCGTCGCCGTTGGGACTAATGAAAAACTGTTTTTT. This sequence encodes CASSRVAVGTNEKLFF.

This clonotype was detected a few times. This sequence joins TRBV6-1 and TRBJ1-5; D perhaps matches TRBD1 (6 bases). V dropped 9 bases and J dropped 4 bases, with 16 bases sitting between them. Germline loops: CDR1 MNHNS, CDR2 SASEGT. This CDR3 comprises 14 residues. Here the CDR3 DNA reads TGTGCCAGTAGGGGGAGCAGGGAGAATCAGCCCCAGCATTTT. Amino acid sequence: CASRGSRENQPQHF.

This clonotype was seen a handful of times. The chain employs TRBV7-2 and TRBJ2-1; 13 bases are a match to TRBD2. Germline V gene sequence: CDR1 SGHTA, CDR2 FQGNSA. The CDR3 has 16 residues. The trim removed 5 bases at V and 7 bases at J, leaving 8 bases unmatched. For the CDR3, the DNA is TGTGCCAGCAGCCGTGGGGGACTAGCGGGAAAGAATGAGCAGTTCTTC. It translates to CASSRGGLAGKNEQFF.

This clonotype was seen only a few times. The rearrangement uses TRBV7-8 and TRBJ1-1; D uncertain. The germline CDR1 and CDR2 sequences are SGHVS and FQNEAQ. Trimming cost V 4 bases and J 4 bases, with 16 bases left between them. The CDR3 is made up of 15 amino acids. The CDR3 nucleotides read TGTGCCAGCAGCTATGGGCGTCTCCCCGGCACTGAAGCTTTCTTT. Protein sequence: CASSYGRLPGTEAFF. The full variable domain, its missing parts supplied by reference TRBV7-8 and TRBJ1-1, is GAGVSQSPRYKVAKRGQDVALRCDPISGHVSLFWYQQALGQGPEFLTYFQNEAQLDKSGLPSDRFFAERPEGSVSTLKIQRTQQEDSAVYLCASSYGRLPGTEAFFGQGTRLTVV.

This clonotype was seen ten or more times. The V gene is TRBV30, the J gene TRBJ2-2; the match to TRBD2 covers 9 bases. CDR1 and CDR2 (germline): GTSNPN, SVGIG (reference sequence). J was trimmed by 1 base and V by 3 bases; bases with no gene match: 0. The length of the CDR3 is 14 residues. Here the CDR3 reads CAWRTSGNTGELFF. The DNA of the CDR3 is TGTGCCTGGAGGACTAGCGGGAACACCGGGGAGCTGTTTTTT.

This clonotype has just a few counts. The chain combines TRBV27 with TRBJ2-5, with D possibly matching TRBD1 (5 bases). This CDR3 spans 16 amino acids. Germline V CDR1 and CDR2: MNHEY, SMNVEV (reference sequence). Trimming removed 3 bases from V and 4 bases from J, with 18 bases in between. The CDR3 DNA follows: TGTGCCAGCAGTTTCCGCAGGGCGATTCGTCCAGAGACCCAGTACTTC. Protein: CASSFRRAIRPETQYF.

In this sample, this clonotype turned up a few times. CDR3 sequence (DNA): TGTGCCAGCAAGGGTTGGAACACTGAAGCTTTCTTT. The encoded protein is CASKGWNTEAFF. This chain connects TRBV2 to TRBJ1-1; unclear D gene. CDR3 length equals 12 residues. CDR1 is SNHLY and CDR2 is FYNNEI in the germline V gene. Trimming left V 7 bases short and J 1 base short, with 7 bases between.

The genes are TRBV20-1 and TRBJ2-1, with TRBD1 matching 7 bases. Germline CDR1 is DFQATT and CDR2 is SNEGSKA (reference sequence). The CDR3 covers 13 residues. V was clipped by 6 bases and J by 9 bases; unmatched bases: 11. CDR3 amino acids: CSAPDRVGGEQFF. Here the CDR3 DNA reads TGCAGTGCCCCCGACAGGGTGGGTGGTGAGCAGTTCTTC.

The chain has TRBV6-5 and TRBJ2-7; D assignment may be TRBD1 or TRBD2 (6 bases each). The CDR3 is 15 residues long. The germline gives CDR1 MNHEY, CDR2 SVGAGI. Trimming took off 3 bases at V and 6 bases at J, with 18 bases between the two ends. CDR3 DNA sequence: TGTGCCAGCAGTTATTCCTCGGGGGCCGGGGGCGAGCAGTACTTC. The encoded protein is CASSYSSGAGGEQYF.

In its sample, this clonotype was seen many times. The chain couples TRBV6-5 to TRBJ2-5; no definite D call. The V and J ends lost 8 bases and 7 bases respectively, with 11 bases between them. The germline V gene encodes CDR1 MNHEY and CDR2 SVGAGI. The CDR3 is 11 residues long. The CDR3 nucleotides are TGTGCCAGCGGAAAATTTGGGACCCAGTACTTC. This sequence encodes CASGKFGTQYF.

This clonotype was detected ten times or more. J is TRBJ2-1 and V is TRBV15; the D gene is possibly TRBD1 (6 bases). The CDR3 extends over 14 amino acids. CDR1 and CDR2 (germline): LNHNV, YYDKDF (reference sequence). Trimming removed 6 bases from V and 7 bases from J, with 16 bases in between. CDR3 in DNA: TGTGCCACCAGAGAACAGGGTACAGGGAATGAGCAGTTCTTC. It yields the protein CATREQGTGNEQFF.

The V call is TRBV5-1, the J call TRBJ1-6, with 7 positions matching TRBD1. The trim removed 7 bases at V and 10 bases at J, leaving 11 bases unmatched. This CDR3 comprises 14 residues. Looked up from germline, CDR1 is SGHRS and CDR2 is YFSETQ. CDR3 region: CASAGTDETSPLHF. CDR3 nucleotide sequence: TGCGCCAGCGCCGGGACAGACGAAACATCACCCCTCCACTTT. The full variable domain, its missing parts supplied by reference TRBV5-1 and TRBJ1-6, is KAGVTQTPRYLIKTRGQQVTLSCSPISGHRSVSWYQQTPGQGLQFLFEYFSETQRNKGNFPGRFSGRQFSNSRSEMNVSTLELGDSALYLCASAGTDETSPLHFGNGTRLTVT.

The rearrangement joins TRBV7-9 to TRBJ2-1; D possibly corresponds to TRBD1 (6 bases). This CDR3 contains 12 residues. V lost 1 base and J lost 10, with 8 bases in between. Germline V CDR1 and CDR2: SEHNR, FQNEAQ (reference sequence). Written as DNA, the CDR3 is TGTGCCAGCAGCTTAGTCGGGACAGAGCAGTTCTTC. Translating gives CASSLVGTEQFF.

The rearrangement uses TRBV18 and TRBJ1-2; 8 nucleotides agree with TRBD1. V shed 5 bases, J shed 6 bases, and the junction held 2 bases outside the gene matches. The CDR3 sequence is 12 residues long. Germline V gives CDR1 KGHSH, CDR2 LQKENI. CDR3 DNA sequence: TGTGCCAGCTCAGTGACAGGGGATGGCTACACCTTC. Translated, it gives CASSVTGDGYTF. The full variable domain, rest sourced from reference TRBV18 and TRBJ1-2, is NAGVMQNPRHLVRRRGQEARLRCSPMKGHSHVYWYRQLPEEGLKFMVYLQKENIIDESGMPKERFSAEFPKEGPSILRIQQVVRGDSAAYFCASSVTGDGYTFGSGTRLTVV.

In its sample, this clonotype was seen a few times. The V and J genes are TRBV12-3 or TRBV12-4 and TRBJ2-7; TRBD2 aligns across 13 bases. V was pared by 5 bases and J by 3 bases, with 7 bases of the junction left unmatched. The CDR3 runs to 16 residues. This CDR3 reads CASSTWTSGGVYEQYF. The CDR3 bases are TGTGCCAGCAGTACCTGGACTAGCGGGGGAGTCTACGAGCAGTACTTC.